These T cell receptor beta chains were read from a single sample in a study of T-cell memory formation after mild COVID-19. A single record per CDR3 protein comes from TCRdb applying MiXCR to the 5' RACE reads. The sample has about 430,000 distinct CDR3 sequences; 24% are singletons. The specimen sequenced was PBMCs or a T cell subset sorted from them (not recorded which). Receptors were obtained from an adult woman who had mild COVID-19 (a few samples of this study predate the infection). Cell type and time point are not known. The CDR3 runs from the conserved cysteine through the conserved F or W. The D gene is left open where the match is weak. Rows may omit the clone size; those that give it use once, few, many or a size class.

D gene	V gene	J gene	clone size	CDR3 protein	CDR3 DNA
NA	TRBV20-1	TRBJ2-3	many	CSAASGDTQYF	TGCAGTGCCGCCTCGGGAGATACGCAGTATTTT
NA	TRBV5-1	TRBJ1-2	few	CASSSIQDNYGYTF	TGCGCCAGCAGCTCGATACAGGACAACTATGGCTACACCTTC
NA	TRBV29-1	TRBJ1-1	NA	CSVEWQELNTEAFF	TGCAGCGTTGAATGGCAAGAACTGAACACTGAAGCTTTCTTT
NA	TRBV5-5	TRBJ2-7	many	CASSLGLYGEQYF	TGTGCCAGCAGCTTGGGACTTTATGGCGAGCAGTACTTC
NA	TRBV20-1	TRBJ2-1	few	CSAGRGTYYNEQFF	TGCAGTGCTGGGCGCGGGACTTACTACAATGAGCAGTTCTTC
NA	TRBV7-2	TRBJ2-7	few	CASSLNVDEQYF	TGTGCCAGCAGCTTAAATGTGGACGAGCAGTACTTC
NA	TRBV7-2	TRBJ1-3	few	CASTLWGTGNTIYF	TGTGCCAGCACCCTGTGGGGGACTGGAAACACCATATATTTT
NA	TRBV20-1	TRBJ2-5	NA	CSVLRDFQETQYF	TGCAGTGTTCTCCGGGACTTCCAAGAGACCCAGTACTTC
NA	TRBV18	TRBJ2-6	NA	CASSGLANVLTF	TGTGCCAGCTCGGGACTGGCCAACGTCCTGACTTTC
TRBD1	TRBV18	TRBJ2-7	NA	CASSPGLDRTPYEQYF	TGTGCCAGCTCACCGGGCTTGGACAGGACCCCCTACGAGCAGTACTTC
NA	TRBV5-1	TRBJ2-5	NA	CASSLAFAAETQYF	TGCGCCAGCAGCTTGGCATTTGCCGCGGAGACCCAGTACTTC
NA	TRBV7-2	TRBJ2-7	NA	CASSLVQGPSEQYF	TGTGCCAGCAGCTTAGTTCAGGGTCCCAGCGAGCAGTACTTC
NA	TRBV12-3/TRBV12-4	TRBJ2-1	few	CASSPGLRANEQFF	TGTGCCAGCAGTCCCGGACTGCGTGCCAATGAGCAGTTCTTC
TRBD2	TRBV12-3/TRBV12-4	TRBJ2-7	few	CASSPGLAGSSSYEQYF	TGTGCCAGCAGTCCCGGACTAGCGGGGTCCAGCTCCTACGAGCAGTACTTC
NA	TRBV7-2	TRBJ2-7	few	CASSSLPGYF	TGTGCCAGCAGCTCGTTACCAGGGTACTTC
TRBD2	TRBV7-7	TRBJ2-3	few	CASSLSGGQGETQYF	TGTGCCAGCAGCCTAAGCGGGGGGCAAGGTGAAACGCAGTATTTT
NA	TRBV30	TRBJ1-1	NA	CAWSPQWDKAFF	TGTGCCTGGAGCCCTCAATGGGACAAAGCTTTCTTT